The 25 T cell receptor beta chains presented below share a single source sample, sequenced in a study of follicular helper T cells after annual influenza vaccination. Documented time point: 2014-2015 season, 7 days after vaccination. Sequencing used immunoSEQ multiplex PCR; TCRdb keeps in-frame clones, though not all of them. This repertoire shows 9,800 or so clones, roughly 85% found once; its top ten account for roughly 0.35%. The sequences come from CXCR5- memory CD4+ T cells sorted from blood, collected 7 days after influenza vaccination. The receptors come from an adult who received the influenza vaccine.

V and J are TRBV18 and TRBJ1-5, with no clear D. This CDR3 comprises 13 residues. Germline CDR1 and CDR2: KGHSH and LQKENI. Trimming left V 4 bases short and J 4 bases short, with 8 bases between. The CDR3 loop reads CASSREENQPQHF. CDR3 coding DNA: TGTGCCAGCTCACGGGAGGAGAATCAGCCCCAGCATTTT.

In this sample, this clone turned up a few times. The rearrangement joins TRBV5-1 to TRBJ1-2, with TRBD1 identical over 8 bases. This CDR3 is built from 16 residues. Germline trimming cut 4 bases from V and 2 bases from J; bases unmatched to any gene: 10. Looked up from germline, CDR1 is SGHRS and CDR2 is YFSETQ. Here the CDR3 reads CASSPQTGVANYGYTF. The CDR3, as DNA: TGCGCCAGCAGCCCCCAGACAGGGGTAGCCAACTATGGCTACACCTTC.

V usage is TRBV4-3 and J usage is TRBJ2-3, with 7 bases aligning to TRBD2. After removal of 2 bases from V and 0 bases from J, the junction contained 8 bases not matched to a gene. The CDR3 is 17 amino acids. CDR1 LGHNA and CDR2 YSLEER come from the germline V gene. CDR3 sequence (DNA): TGCGCCAGCAGCCAATCTCCGACTAGCTCTAGCACAGATACGCAGTATTTT. This encodes CASSQSPTSSSTDTQYF.

This clone was detected only once. This rearrangement joins TRBV4-2 to TRBJ2-3; 10 nucleotides agree with TRBD2. The CDR3 is made up of 15 amino acids. Germline loops: CDR1 LGHNA, CDR2 YNFKEQ. Losses at the gene ends were 2 bases for V and 3 bases for J; bases not matched to a gene: 2. The CDR3 DNA reads as TGTGCCAGCAGCCAATTTAGCGGGGGGACAGATACGCAGTATTTT. Protein product: CASSQFSGGTDTQYF.

This chain connects TRBV7-6 to TRBJ2-1; tentative D call: TRBD1 (5 bases). Germline V gives CDR1 SGHVS, CDR2 FNYEAQ. This CDR3 has 14 amino acids. The ends were cut back, 1 base at V and 9 bases at J, with 13 bases in the middle. This chain's CDR3 is CASSLDGHNSEQFF. The CDR3 nucleotides are TGTGCCAGCAGCTTAGACGGACACAACAGTGAGCAGTTCTTC.

The V call is TRBV5-1, the J call TRBJ2-1; D could derive from TRBD1 or TRBD2 (6 bases each). Trimming removed 2 bases from V and 6 bases from J, with 21 bases in between. Germline-derived CDR1 and CDR2 are SGHRS and YFSETQ. The length of the CDR3 is 17 residues. As DNA, the CDR3 is TGCGCCAGCAGCTTTGGGGTCCCGGGGGCCATACTCAATGAGCAGTTCTTC. Amino acid sequence: CASSFGVPGAILNEQFF.

This chain joins TRBV2 and TRBJ1-1; no clear D gene. The CDR3 loop spans 17 amino acids. Germline V gene lookup returns CDR1 SNHLY and CDR2 FYNNEI. The V end was cut by 5 bases, the J end by 0 bases, with 19 bases between. CDR3 bases: TGTGCCAGCAGTAAGCTAGGTCCGATTAGCATGAACACTGAAGCTTTCTTT. It specifies CASSKLGPISMNTEAFF. Together with reference TRBV2 and TRBJ1-1, the CDR3 gives the full variable domain: EPEVTQTPSHQVTQMGQEVILRCVPISNHLYFYWYRQILGQKVEFLVSFYNNEISEKSEIFDDQFSVERPDGSNFTLKIRSTKLEDSAMYFCASSKLGPISMNTEAFFGQGTRLTVV.

The chain has TRBV10-3 and TRBJ2-7, with D perhaps matching TRBD1 or TRBD2 (5 bases each). CDR3 size: 15 residues. Between the trimmed V and J ends, which lost 4 bases and 4 bases, there was a span of 17 bases. The germline V gene has CDR1 ENHRY and CDR2 SYGVKD. CDR3 loop: CAISVGDVGGYEQYF. As DNA, the CDR3 is TGTGCCATCAGTGTGGGGGACGTAGGAGGTTACGAGCAGTACTTC.

The rearrangement links TRBV11-3 to TRBJ2-3, with 7 bases identical to TRBD2. This CDR3 comprises 15 residues. The junction had 10 bases not matched to a gene; V was cut back by 4 bases and J by 6 bases. Germline loops: CDR1 SGHNT, CDR2 YENEEA. For the CDR3, the DNA is TGTGCCAGCAGCTCGAGACTAGCATCGGGCGATACGCAGTATTTT. It codes for CASSSRLASGDTQYF.

V is TRBV4-2 and J is TRBJ2-7; 9 bases map to TRBD2. CDR1 and CDR2 from the germline V gene are LGHNA and YNFKEQ. The trim removed 1 base at V and 4 bases at J, leaving 8 bases unmatched. This CDR3 spans 16 amino acids. This CDR3 is CASSQGGGGEGYEQYF. CDR3 DNA: TGTGCCAGCAGCCAAGGAGGCGGGGGGGAAGGGTACGAGCAGTACTTC.

The chain recombines TRBV6-5 with TRBJ2-3; the match to TRBD2 covers 12 bases. J lost 6 bases, V lost 0 bases, and 4 bases had no gene match. Per germline, CDR1 MNHEY and CDR2 SVGAGI. The CDR3 contains 16 residues. CDR3 loop: CASSYSGTSGRDTQYF. The CDR3 DNA reads as TGTGCCAGCAGTTACTCAGGGACTAGCGGGCGGGATACGCAGTATTTT.

This clone was counted only a few times. The CDR3 loop is CASARGLQYGYTF. CDR3 coding DNA: TGTGCCAGTGCCAGGGGGCTGCAATATGGCTACACCTTC. The chain links TRBV6-5 to TRBJ1-2, with 8 positions matching TRBD1. CDR3 length: 13 amino acids. In germline, CDR1 is MNHEY, CDR2 SVGAGI. Germline trimming cut 9 bases from V and 5 bases from J; bases unmatched to any gene: 8.

The V and J genes are TRBV6-5 and TRBJ1-5; unclear D gene. Germline CDR1 is MNHEY and CDR2 is SVGAGI. Deletions cut 2 bases from V and 9 bases from J, with 8 bases between. The CDR3 is 12 residues long. CDR3 sequence: CASSYRGGPQHF. The CDR3 coding sequence is TGTGCCAGCAGTTACCGGGGAGGGCCCCAGCATTTT.

The chain links TRBV4-3 to TRBJ1-4; unclear D gene. The V end was cut by 0 bases, the J end by 3 bases, with 14 bases between. Germline CDR1 is LGHNA and CDR2 is YSLEER. The length of the CDR3 is 17 residues. In DNA, the CDR3 is TGCGCCAGCAGCCAAGAAGCGTCCTCATTTGCTAATGAAAAACTGTTTTTT. Translating it yields CASSQEASSFANEKLFF.

V usage is TRBV5-4 and J usage is TRBJ2-3, with D unresolved. This CDR3 is 14 amino acids long. Germline V CDR1 and CDR2: SGHNT, YYREEE (reference sequence). Trimming cost V 0 bases and J 2 bases, with 7 bases left between them. CDR3 bases: TGTGCCAGCAGCTTGGACTCACACACAGATACGCAGTATTTT. Translated: CASSLDSHTDTQYF. The whole variable domain, filled in from reference TRBV5-4 and TRBJ2-3, reads ETGVTQSPTHLIKTRGQQVTLRCSSQSGHNTVSWYQQALGQGPQFIFQYYREEENGRGNFPPRFSGLQFPNYSSELNVNALELDDSALYLCASSLDSHTDTQYFGPGTRLTVL.

This sequence joins TRBV5-4 and TRBJ2-5, with 7 bases fitting TRBD2. The trim removed 0 bases at V and 2 bases at J, leaving 7 bases unmatched. The CDR3 covers 16 residues. Germline V gene lookup returns CDR1 SGHNT and CDR2 YYREEE (reference sequence). DNA for the CDR3: TGTGCCAGCAGCTTGGGCACCCTGGGGGGGCAAGAGACCCAGTACTTC. Protein sequence: CASSLGTLGGQETQYF.

The chain has TRBV25-1 and TRBJ1-1; 9 nucleotides match TRBD1. Germline CDR1 and CDR2: MGHDK and SYGVNS. This CDR3 is built from 17 residues. V lost 2 bases to trimming and J lost 2 bases; unmatched junction nucleotides: 9. The CDR3 is CASSEGRRGQGNTEAFF. Here the CDR3 DNA reads TGTGCCAGCAGTGAAGGGAGGAGGGGACAGGGAAACACTGAAGCTTTCTTT.

This clone was observed a single time. The chain combines TRBV14 with TRBJ1-1; D is unresolved. Germline V gene sequence: CDR1 SGHDN, CDR2 FVKESK. The CDR3 sequence is 16 residues long. Trimming took 3 bases from V and 1 from J, leaving 15 bases between them. The CDR3 coding sequence is TGTGCCAGCAGCCAGGTTGAAGGGATCCCGAACACTGAAGCTTTCTTT. This gives the protein CASSQVEGIPNTEAFF. The whole variable domain, remainder taken from reference TRBV14 and TRBJ1-1, is EAGVTQFPSHSVIEKGQTVTLRCDPISGHDNLYWYRRVMGKEIKFLLHFVKESKQDESGMPNNRFLAERTGGTYSTLKVQPAELEDSGVYFCASSQVEGIPNTEAFFGQGTRLTVV.

This clone was seen a few times. The V and J genes are TRBV4-2 and TRBJ2-2; 9 bases match TRBD2. The J segment lost 5 bases and the V segment lost 0 bases, leaving 10 bases of the junction unmatched. The CDR3 covers 18 residues. Germline V gene lookup returns CDR1 LGHNA and CDR2 YNFKEQ. The CDR3 reads CASSQEGLAGTATGELFF. Here the CDR3 DNA reads TGTGCCAGCAGCCAAGAAGGTCTAGCGGGGACCGCGACCGGGGAGCTGTTTTTT.

The genes are TRBV5-1 and TRBJ2-7; TRBD2 aligns across 10 bases. This CDR3 has 15 residues. The germline V gene encodes CDR1 SGHRS and CDR2 YFSETQ. With V trimmed by 2 bases and J by 4 bases, 6 bases remained unmatched. The CDR3 reads CASSFESGGAYEQYF. Written as DNA, the CDR3 is TGCGCCAGCAGCTTCGAAAGCGGGGGGGCTTACGAGCAGTACTTC.

This chain links TRBV5-1 with TRBJ2-3; D might be TRBD1 (7 bases). Between the trimmed V and J ends, which lost 2 bases and 3 bases, there was a span of 13 bases. Germline CDR1 is SGHRS and CDR2 is YFSETQ. This CDR3 is built from 15 residues. The CDR3 region has the DNA TGCGCCAGCAGCTTTGGCAGGGGGAGGACAGATACGCAGTATTTT. Its protein is CASSFGRGRTDTQYF.

The rearrangement links TRBV7-2 to TRBJ1-1; TRBD1 aligns across 8 bases. The CDR3 is 12 amino acids. Trimming cost V 6 bases and J 7 bases; bases outside gene matches: 4. CDR1 and CDR2 from the germline V gene are SGHTA and FQGNSA. CDR3 in amino acids: CASSRTGLEAFF. The CDR3 DNA reads TGTGCCAGCAGTCGGACAGGGCTTGAAGCTTTCTTT.

This chain links TRBV2 with TRBJ2-7, with D perhaps being TRBD1 or TRBD2 (5 bases each). The CDR3 extends over 13 amino acids. Germline V gives CDR1 SNHLY, CDR2 FYNNEI. The V end lost 2 bases, the J end lost 7 bases, and 12 bases lay between the germline ends. CDR3 loop: CASSELWGFEQYF. The CDR3 region has the DNA TGTGCCAGCAGTGAACTCTGGGGGTTTGAGCAGTACTTC. The entire variable domain, with the rest obtained from reference TRBV2 and TRBJ2-7, is as follows: EPEVTQTPSHQVTQMGQEVILRCVPISNHLYFYWYRQILGQKVEFLVSFYNNEISEKSEIFDDQFSVERPDGSNFTLKIRSTKLEDSAMYFCASSELWGFEQYFGPGTRLTVT.

The chain links TRBV18 to TRBJ2-5, with 11 positions matching TRBD2. This CDR3 is 18 amino acids long. Germline-derived CDR1 and CDR2 are KGHSH and LQKENI. V lost 0 bases to trimming and J lost 0 bases; unmatched junction nucleotides: 6. This CDR3 reads CASSPPISGGAYQETQYF. The CDR3 bases are TGTGCCAGCTCACCACCAATTAGCGGGGGGGCGTACCAAGAGACCCAGTACTTC.

The chain carries TRBV15 and TRBJ2-7; TRBD1 matches at 8 bases. The germline CDR1 and CDR2 sequences are LNHNV and YYDKDF (reference sequence). This CDR3 has 16 residues. V dropped 0 bases and J dropped 3; count of bases not matched to a gene: 7. The CDR3 DNA is TGTGCCACCAGCAGAGATTGGGAAGGGACAGGCTACGAGCAGTACTTC. Protein product: CATSRDWEGTGYEQYF.